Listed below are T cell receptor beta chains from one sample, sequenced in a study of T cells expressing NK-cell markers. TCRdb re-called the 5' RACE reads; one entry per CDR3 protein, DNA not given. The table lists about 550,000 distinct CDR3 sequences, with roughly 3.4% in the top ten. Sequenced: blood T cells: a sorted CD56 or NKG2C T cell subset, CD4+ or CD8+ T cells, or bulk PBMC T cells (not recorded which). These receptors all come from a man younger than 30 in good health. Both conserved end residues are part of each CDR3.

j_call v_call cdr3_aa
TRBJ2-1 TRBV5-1 CASSLGSSNEQFF
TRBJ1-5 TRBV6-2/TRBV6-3 CASLGRDRVGPQHF
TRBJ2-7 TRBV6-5 CASSYDISFVVRTFYEQYF
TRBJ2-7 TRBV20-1 CSARDLGRVSNEQYF
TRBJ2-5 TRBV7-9 CASSYRDGQYF
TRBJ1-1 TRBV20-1 CSASQQGNTEAFF
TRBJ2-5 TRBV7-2 CASSPTRTAIETQYF
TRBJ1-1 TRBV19 CASSTLSGGEAEAFF
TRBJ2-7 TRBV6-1 CASSRGSGYEQYF
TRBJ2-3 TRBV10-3 CAIRAGVQGDTQYF
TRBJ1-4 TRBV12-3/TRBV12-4 CASSFRGVEEKLFF
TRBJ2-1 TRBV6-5 CASSYDPTFSSYNEQFF
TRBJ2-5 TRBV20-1 CSAPLAHGETQYF
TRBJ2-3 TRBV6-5 CASSYVGGKTDTQYF
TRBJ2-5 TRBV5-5 CASSLEGTARVTQYF
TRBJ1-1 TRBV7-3 CASSSSAGGATEAFF
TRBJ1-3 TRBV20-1 CSASGDRGVSGNTIYF
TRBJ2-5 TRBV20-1 CSAGSGVQETQYF
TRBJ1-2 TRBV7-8 CASSLARTADYGYTF
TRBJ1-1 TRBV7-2 CASRHPGRVFAEAFF
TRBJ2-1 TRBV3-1 CASSPPRRGKHNEQFF
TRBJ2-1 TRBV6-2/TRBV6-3 CASRLRRAGEQFF
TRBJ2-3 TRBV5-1 CASSSAGDLTQYF
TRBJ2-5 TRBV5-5 CASSLAARYQGAGETQYF
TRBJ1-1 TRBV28 CASKPAGRPMNTEAFF
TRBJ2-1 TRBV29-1 CSVGGTIYSEQFF